These 28 T cell receptor beta chains were all obtained from the same sample, sequenced in a study of T cells after yellow fever vaccination. A single record per CDR3 protein comes from TCRdb applying MiXCR to the 5' RACE reads. The table lists about 160,000 distinct CDR3 sequences, 6% to 7.5% of them singletons. The material sequenced was CD4+ T cells sorted from PBMCs, taken less than 6 days after the first yellow fever vaccination. These receptors originate from a man aged 18 to 29 who received the YFV17D yellow fever vaccine.

This clonotype occurred many times. The chain combines TRBV11-2 with TRBJ2-4; D is uncertain. The V gene lost 0 bases and the J gene lost 8 bases, with 5 bases spanning the gap. Germline V CDR1 and CDR2: SGHAT, FQNNGV. This CDR3 is built from 12 residues. CDR3 bases: TGTGCCAGCAGCTTAGAGGGTCACATTCAGTACTTC. Its protein product is CASSLEGHIQYF.

This clonotype came up many times. V and J are TRBV6-2 or TRBV6-3 and TRBJ1-1; D gene ambiguous. Trimming removed 2 bases at V and 4 bases at J, with 8 bases between. This CDR3 has 13 residues. Per germline, CDR1 MNHEY and CDR2 SVGEGT. The CDR3 DNA reads TGTGCCAGCAGTTACGAGGTGGGCACTGAAGCTTTCTTT. This gives the protein CASSYEVGTEAFF.

In this sample, this clonotype turned up many times. CDR3 amino acids: CSANGDGDQPQHF. The CDR3 bases are TGCAGTGCGAATGGGGACGGGGATCAGCCCCAGCATTTT. The V and J genes are TRBV20-1 and TRBJ1-5; maybe TRBD1 (5 bases). The length of the CDR3 is 13 residues. The ends were cut back, 6 bases at V and 5 bases at J, with 14 bases in the middle. Looked up from germline, CDR1 is DFQATT and CDR2 is SNEGSKA (reference sequence).

This clonotype was found many times. The rearrangement links TRBV5-1 to TRBJ2-3; 8 bases map to TRBD1. Germline CDR1 is SGHRS and CDR2 is YFSETQ. V shed 3 bases, J shed 5 bases, and the junction held 11 bases outside the gene matches. The CDR3 totals 16 residues. The CDR3 region has the DNA TGCGCCAGCAGCTATCGGGCAGGGGGCTATGGAGATACGCAGTATTTT. The encoded protein is CASSYRAGGYGDTQYF.

Concerning this clonotype: Just one base apart from a much larger clone, this may be a read error. The V and J genes are TRBV29-1 and TRBJ1-2; 7 nucleotides line up with TRBD1. The V segment lost 8 bases and the J segment 2 bases; nucleotides outside the gene matches: 5. The CDR3 runs to 12 residues. The germline gives CDR1 SQVTM, CDR2 ANQGSEA. CDR3 loop: CSIGDRNYGYTF. The DNA of the CDR3 is TGCAGCATTGGGGACAGAAACTATGGCTACACCTTC.

This clonotype was counted ten times or more. The CDR3 DNA reads as TGTGCCAGCAGCTCAGTTAAACAGGGGGAAAAGAACACTGAAGCTTTCTTT. It specifies CASSSVKQGEKNTEAFF. The V gene is TRBV5-6, the J gene TRBJ1-1; 8 bases align to TRBD1. The germline gives CDR1 SGHDT, CDR2 YYEEEE. The CDR3 is 17 amino acids. Trimming took 3 bases from V and 1 from J; bases not matched to a gene: 11.

This clonotype was observed many times. The chain recombines TRBV11-1 with TRBJ2-5; D is unresolved. The CDR3 runs 13 residues. Per germline, CDR1 SGHAT and CDR2 FQDESV (reference sequence). V shed 1 base and J shed 2 bases, with 5 bases lying between them. Here the CDR3 reads CASSLDPQETQYF. CDR3 coding DNA: TGTGCCAGCAGCTTAGACCCACAAGAGACCCAGTACTTC. The variable domain in full, with the rest retrieved from reference TRBV11-1 and TRBJ2-5, is EAEVAQSPRYKITEKSQAVAFWCDPISGHATLYWYRQILGQGPELLVQFQDESVVDDSQLPKDRFSAERLKGVDSTLKIQPAELGDSAMYLCASSLDPQETQYFGPGTRLLVL.

This clonotype was observed many times. The rearrangement uses TRBV7-8 and TRBJ2-3, with D perhaps matching TRBD2 (6 bases). Germline V gene data show CDR1 as SGHVS and CDR2 as FQNEAQ. This CDR3 contains 16 residues. Trimming cost V 2 bases and J 1 base, with 13 bases left between them. CDR3: CASSLLGGEGTDTQYF. The CDR3 DNA reads TGTGCCAGCAGCTTACTAGGCGGGGAAGGCACAGATACGCAGTATTTT.

This chain's CDR3 is CATSSITGGADTQYF. Here the CDR3 DNA reads TGTGCCACCAGTTCTATCACAGGGGGCGCAGATACGCAGTATTTT. V gene TRBV24-1 combines with J gene TRBJ2-3; 9 bases fit TRBD1. V dropped 6 bases and J dropped 4; count of bases not matched to a gene: 7. Germline lookup yields CDR1 KGHDR and CDR2 SFDVKD. The CDR3 runs 15 residues.

This clonotype was picked up many times. The V gene is TRBV9, the J gene TRBJ2-7; TRBD1 matches 7 bases. This CDR3 contains 16 residues. Germline CDR1 and CDR2: SGDLS and YYNGEE. The ends lost 3 bases at V and 1 base at J; junction bases unmatched: 10. The CDR3 nucleotides read TGTGCCAGCAGCGCCCAGACAGGGAGATCTTCCTACGAGCAGTACTTC. Translated, it gives CASSAQTGRSSYEQYF.

This clonotype was seen a few times. This chain uses TRBV2 with TRBJ2-3; TRBD1 might be the D (5 bases). The germline V and J ends were trimmed by 8 bases and 2 bases, with 17 bases remaining between them. In germline, CDR1 is SNHLY, CDR2 FYNNEI. The CDR3 consists of 15 residues. CDR3 in DNA: TGTGCCAGCGGATTAGACAGACCCTACACAGATACGCAGTATTTT. Its protein product is CASGLDRPYTDTQYF.

The chain joins TRBV7-8 to TRBJ2-3; D assignment may be TRBD1 or TRBD2 (5 bases each). The CDR3 contains 17 residues. V lost 1 base and J lost 3, with 17 bases in between. Germline CDR1 is SGHVS and CDR2 is FQNEAQ. CDR3 in amino acids: CASSLVRGAVRTDTQYF. The CDR3 DNA reads TGTGCCAGCAGCTTAGTTCGGGGCGCCGTAAGGACAGATACGCAGTATTTT.

In this sample, this clonotype turned up many times. The rearrangement uses TRBV5-5 and TRBJ2-1; the D is unclear. This CDR3 comprises 12 residues. V was trimmed by 3 bases and J by 8 bases, leaving 9 bases between them. Germline lookup yields CDR1 SGHKS and CDR2 YYEKEE (reference sequence). The CDR3 bases are TGTGCCAGCAGCTCGCTCAGCGATGAGCAGTTCTTC. This encodes CASSSLSDEQFF.

This clonotype was detected many times. The chain combines TRBV5-1 with TRBJ2-5, with unresolved D. CDR1 SGHRS and CDR2 YFSETQ come from the germline V gene. V was pared by 2 bases and J by 2 bases, with 13 bases between. The CDR3 runs 15 residues. CDR3 region: CASSFNPGSQETQYF. CDR3 bases: TGCGCCAGCAGCTTTAACCCCGGATCACAAGAGACCCAGTACTTC.

This clonotype has just a few counts. This rearrangement joins TRBV28 to TRBJ1-5; D remains unclear. Trimming pared 4 bases from V and 4 bases from J, leaving 5 bases between. The length of the CDR3 is 12 residues. The germline V gene encodes CDR1 MDHEN and CDR2 SYDVKM. The CDR3 sequence: CASSSGNQPQHF. The CDR3, as DNA: TGTGCCAGCAGTTCCGGGAATCAGCCCCAGCATTTT.

The sample holds many counts of this clonotype. The chain is built from TRBV11-2 and TRBJ2-1; TRBD1 is a possible D gene (6 bases). The CDR3 sequence is 15 residues long. The germline V gene encodes CDR1 SGHAT and CDR2 FQNNGV. V dropped 6 bases and J dropped 8 bases, with 20 bases sitting between them. The CDR3, as DNA: TGTGCCAGCAGTTTGTCCTTCACAGGGACGGATGAGCAGTTCTTC. Its translation is CASSLSFTGTDEQFF.

The rearrangement joins TRBV24-1 to TRBJ2-5; D is undetermined. The germline CDR1 and CDR2 sequences are KGHDR and SFDVKD. Trimming removed 5 bases at V and 5 bases at J, with 14 bases between. The CDR3 consists of 14 residues. CDR3 nucleotides: TGTGCCACCAGTGCGGCGTACCCACCGGAGACCCAGTACTTC. As protein: CATSAAYPPETQYF.

The table lists this clonotype with many counts. The rearrangement links TRBV5-1 to TRBJ1-2, with D possibly TRBD1 on 5 matching bases. Germline values: CDR1 SGHRS, CDR2 YFSETQ. V was clipped by 2 bases and J by 3 bases, with 23 bases between them. The CDR3 is 18 amino acids. Written as DNA, the CDR3 is TGCGCCAGCAGCTTATTGACCCCGTCAAGGGGCAGCGACTATGGCTACACCTTC. Amino acids: CASSLLTPSRGSDYGYTF.

This clonotype has at least ten counts. The chain joins TRBV18 to TRBJ2-1; no clear D gene. The germline gives CDR1 KGHSH, CDR2 LQKENI. This CDR3 comprises 11 residues. V was clipped by 5 bases and J by 14 bases, with 13 bases between them. CDR3 residues: CASSFRHVEFF. The CDR3 DNA reads TGTGCCAGCTCATTCCGACACGTTGAGTTCTTC.

This clonotype was detected ten times or more. A read error may account for a junction end that differs from germline. The V and J genes are TRBV5-1 and TRBJ2-1; TRBD2 matches 14 bases. Germline V lookup: CDR1 SGHRS, CDR2 YFSETQ. The CDR3 length is 15 residues. The CDR3 sequence: CASSLGLAGGNEQFF. CDR3 DNA sequence: TGTGCCAGCAGCTTAGGACTAGCGGGGGGCAATGAGCAGTTCTTC.

This clonotype was detected ten times or more. This rearrangement joins TRBV7-8 to TRBJ2-1; D may be TRBD1 or TRBD2 (5 bases each). V was pared by 4 bases and J by 3 bases, with 19 bases between. Germline values: CDR1 SGHVS, CDR2 FQNEAQ. This CDR3 is 17 amino acids long. CDR3: CASSSGTLSAHYNEQFF. CDR3 DNA: TGTGCCAGCAGCTCCGGGACCTTATCAGCCCACTACAATGAGCAGTTCTTC.

The table lists this clonotype with many counts. The V gene is TRBV4-1, the J gene TRBJ2-5; 14 positions agree with TRBD2. Germline CDR1 is MGHRA and CDR2 is YSYEKL. The CDR3 has 14 residues. V lost 4 bases and J lost 13; bases outside the gene matches: 8. Here the CDR3 reads CASSLRLAGGPVYF. DNA of the CDR3: TGCGCCAGCAGCCTTAGACTAGCGGGGGGGCCGGTGTACTTC.

This chain connects TRBV7-9 to TRBJ1-4, with D possibly matching TRBD1 (5 bases). The CDR3 totals 15 residues. V was shortened by 4 bases and J by 3 bases, with 12 bases between the two germline ends. Per germline, CDR1 SEHNR and CDR2 FQNEAQ (reference sequence). CDR3 DNA sequence: TGTGCCAGCAGCTGGTTACGGGGGGCTAATGAAAAACTGTTTTTT. Protein: CASSWLRGANEKLFF.

V gene TRBV5-1 combines with J gene TRBJ2-5, with TRBD1 matching over 7 bases. The trim removed 4 bases at V and 4 bases at J, leaving 10 bases unmatched. This CDR3 has 15 residues. The germline CDR1 and CDR2 sequences are SGHRS and YFSETQ. Here the CDR3 reads CASSASGQVGETQYF. Here the CDR3 DNA reads TGCGCCAGCAGCGCCTCTGGACAGGTGGGAGAGACCCAGTACTTC.

This clonotype was picked up many times. The gene calls are TRBV12-3 or TRBV12-4 and TRBJ1-5; D remains unclear. Trimming left V 1 base short and J 0 bases short, with 10 bases between. This CDR3 spans 16 amino acids. The CDR3 nucleotides are TGTGCCAGCAGTTTAGAGGCACCTTATAGCAATCAGCCCCAGCATTTT. Amino acids: CASSLEAPYSNQPQHF.

Many counts were recorded for this clonotype. The rearrangement links TRBV7-2 to TRBJ2-7, with a weak D call TRBD2 (5 bases). The CDR3 loop spans 13 amino acids. Per the germline V gene, CDR1 is SGHTA and CDR2 is FQGNSA. Trimming stripped 2 bases from V and 4 bases from J, with 9 bases between. CDR3 bases: TGTGCCAGCAGCTTAAGCGGTCGGTACGAGCAGTACGTC. The encoded protein is CASSLSGRYEQYV.

Many counts were recorded for this clonotype. The rearrangement uses TRBV6-5 and TRBJ1-1; 12 bases match TRBD1. The CDR3 sequence is 15 residues long. V gave up 2 bases and J gave up 14 bases; unmatched junction bases: 12. The germline V gene encodes CDR1 MNHEY and CDR2 SVGAGI. This CDR3 reads CASSYLPGQGAEAFF. The CDR3 DNA reads as TGTGCCAGCAGTTACCTCCCGGGACAGGGGGCTGAGGCCTTCTTT.

This clonotype was observed a few times. The junction and the germline gene differ at one end; a read error may be behind it. CDR3 region: CASSASIAGGRGKVF. CDR3 coding DNA: TGTGCCAGCAGCGCTAGCATAGCGGGGGGCCGGGGCAAGGTCTTC. V gene TRBV7-2 combines with J gene TRBJ2-1, with 10 bases matching TRBD2. CDR1 is SGHTA and CDR2 is FQGNSA in the germline V gene. CDR3 length: 15 amino acids.